The 5 T cell receptor beta chains reported below all come from one sample, sequenced in a study of blood T cell repertoires in COVID-19. Assay: immunoSEQ multiplex PCR; the TCRdb copy retains only in-frame clones and omits some. Counted here are around 58,000 clones, about 82% occurring once; the ten biggest clones make up roughly 18%. Specimen: peripheral blood. These receptors were obtained from a human donor in a cohort sampled during active COVID-19.

The chain has TRBV4-3 and TRBJ2-7; 10 bases are shared with TRBD1. Germline V gene sequence: CDR1 LGHNA, CDR2 YSLEER. The junction had 3 bases not matched to a gene; V was cut back by 1 base and J by 6 bases. This CDR3 region has 14 residues. The CDR3 reads CASSQGQGAGEQYF. The CDR3 DNA follows: TGCGCCAGCAGCCAAGGACAGGGGGCGGGCGAGCAGTACTTC.

The rearrangement links TRBV7-9 to TRBJ2-4; possible D gene TRBD1, 5 bases. Germline V lookup: CDR1 SEHNR, CDR2 FQNEAQ (reference sequence). The CDR3 loop spans 15 amino acids. The ends were cut back, 4 bases at V and 0 bases at J, with 10 bases in the middle. The CDR3: CASSSTEAAKNIQYF. Here the CDR3 DNA reads TGTGCCAGCAGCTCGACAGAGGCAGCCAAAAACATTCAGTACTTC.

This chain uses TRBV7-9 with TRBJ1-6, with 12 nucleotides matching TRBD1. Germline V gene sequence: CDR1 SEHNR, CDR2 FQNEAQ (reference sequence). Germline trimming cut 5 bases from V and 7 bases from J; bases unmatched to any gene: 12. The CDR3 totals 18 residues. CDR3 sequence: CASSPLPGQGAINSPLHF. In DNA form, the CDR3 reads TGTGCCAGCAGCCCCCTACCGGGACAGGGGGCGATAAATTCACCCCTCCACTTT.

This clone was detected only a few times. This chain links TRBV12-5 with TRBJ2-5; 9 bases align to TRBD2. The CDR3 has 15 amino acids. The germline CDR1 and CDR2 sequences are LGHNT and FRNRAP. Losses at the gene ends were 6 bases for V and 2 bases for J; bases not matched to a gene: 7. CDR3 protein: CASGNLAGLQETQYF. The CDR3 DNA follows: TGTGCTAGTGGCAACCTAGCGGGGCTTCAAGAGACCCAGTACTTC.

The genes are TRBV2 and TRBJ1-6; 8 bases line up with TRBD1. Germline CDR1 is SNHLY and CDR2 is FYNNEI. The CDR3 covers 14 residues. Trimming removed 4 bases from V and 10 bases from J; junction bases left unmatched: 6. The CDR3 loop is CASSVETGESPLHF. In DNA form, the CDR3 reads TGTGCCAGCAGTGTAGAGACAGGGGAATCACCCCTCCACTTT.